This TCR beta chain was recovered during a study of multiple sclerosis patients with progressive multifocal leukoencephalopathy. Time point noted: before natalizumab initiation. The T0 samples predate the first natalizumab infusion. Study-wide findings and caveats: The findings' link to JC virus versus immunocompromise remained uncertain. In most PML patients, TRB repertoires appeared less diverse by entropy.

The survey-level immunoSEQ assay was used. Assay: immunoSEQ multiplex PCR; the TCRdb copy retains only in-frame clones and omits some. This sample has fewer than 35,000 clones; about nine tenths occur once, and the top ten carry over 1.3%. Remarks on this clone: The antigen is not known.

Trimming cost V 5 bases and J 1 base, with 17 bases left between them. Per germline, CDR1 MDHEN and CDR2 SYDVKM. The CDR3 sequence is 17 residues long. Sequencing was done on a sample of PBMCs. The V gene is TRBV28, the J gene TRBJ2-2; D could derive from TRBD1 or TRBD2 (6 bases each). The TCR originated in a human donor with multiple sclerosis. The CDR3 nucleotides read TGTGCCAGCAGTGGAAGACTAGGAGGGGGGAACACCGGGGAGCTGTTTTTT. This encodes CASSGRLGGGNTGELFF. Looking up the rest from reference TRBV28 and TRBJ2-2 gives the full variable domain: DVKVTQSSRYLVKRTGEKVFLECVQDMDHENMFWYRQDPGLGLRLIYFSYDVKMKEKGDIPEGYSVSREKKERFSLILESASTNQTSMYLCASSGRLGGGNTGELFFGEGSRLTVL.